This T cell receptor (beta chain) appears in the sequencing data of a study of blood T cell repertoires in COVID-19. The J segment lost 5 bases and the V segment lost 5 bases, leaving 21 bases of the junction unmatched. This CDR3 spans 18 amino acids. The germline gives CDR1 SQVTM, CDR2 ANQGSEA. This table comes from immunoSEQ multiplex PCR, and its TCRdb copy is limited to in-frame clones, with some not included. The sample includes fewer than 700,000 clones, 85% to 90% of them seen just once. This sequence originates from a woman aged 45-65 years with COVID-19, enrolled during active disease. The chain uses TRBV29-1 and TRBJ2-1; 7 positions agree with TRBD2. Sequencing was carried out using peripheral blood. The CDR3 sequence: CSVQRGRLTSVVDNEQFF. The CDR3 DNA follows: TGCAGCGTTCAGCGGGGACGGCTTACTAGCGTGGTCGACAATGAGCAGTTCTTC.